This TCR beta chain was recorded in a study of cytomegalovirus exposure and HLA in healthy donors. As regards this clone: Antigen specificity is unknown.

Notes on the study in general: A cluster of highly shared sequence variants was likely a sequencing artifact. Presence/absence analyses assumed roughly uniform sequencing depth across donors, which may not hold. Being productive about 90% or about 30% of the time was typical of most TCR beta V segments in an earlier analysis.

The CDR3 is 17 residues long. Trimming pared 10 bases from V and 0 bases from J, leaving 22 bases between. Germline-derived CDR1 and CDR2 are ENHRY and SYGVKD. PCR employed 60 Vbeta and 13 Jbeta primers. In the source study's methods: About 11 million of the approximately 80 million unique TCR beta chains counted in a later analysis were shared. Clones were read by immunoSEQ multiplex PCR, and TCRdb kept only the in-frame ones, dropping some. The D gene and trimming were derived from the DNA, and the V and J assignments and clone size from that table. The sample shows approximately 100,000 clones, more than 65% of them seen only once.

Material: PBMCs. The V and J genes are TRBV10-3 and TRBJ1-5; weak D call: TRBD1 (6 bases). The source of this sequence is a woman aged 18-29 years in good health and CMV-seropositive. CDR3 region: CATRNHRTEYSNQPQHF. Written as DNA, the CDR3 is TGTGCCACTCGGAACCATAGGACAGAGTATAGCAATCAGCCCCAGCATTTT.